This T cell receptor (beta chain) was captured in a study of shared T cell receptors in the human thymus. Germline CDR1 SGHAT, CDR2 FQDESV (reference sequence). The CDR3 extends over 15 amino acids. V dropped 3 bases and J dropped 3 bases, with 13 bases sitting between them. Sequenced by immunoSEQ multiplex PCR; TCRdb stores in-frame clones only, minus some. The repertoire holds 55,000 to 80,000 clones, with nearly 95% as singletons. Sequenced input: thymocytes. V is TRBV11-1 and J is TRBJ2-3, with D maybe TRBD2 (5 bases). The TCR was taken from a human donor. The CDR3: CASSFKRLKTDTQYF. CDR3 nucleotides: TGTGCCAGCAGCTTCAAGCGGCTGAAGACAGATACGCAGTATTTT.